This TCR beta chain appears in the sequencing data of a study of blood T cell repertoires in COVID-19. Germline V lookup: CDR1 KGHSH, CDR2 LQKENI. The V and J ends lost 3 bases and 7 bases, in that order; junction bases with no gene match: 1. This CDR3 spans 12 amino acids. Generated by immunoSEQ multiplex PCR, the TCRdb table keeps only in-frame clones and is missing some. This table has over 250,000 clones, approximately 85% appearing once. Material: peripheral blood. This chain uses TRBV18 with TRBJ2-3; TRBD2 matches at 7 bases. This receptor was identified in a human donor in a cohort sampled during active COVID-19. The CDR3 DNA reads as TGTGCCAGCTCACCGGGGGGGAATACGCAGTATTTT. Protein: CASSPGGNTQYF.